The rows below give T cell receptor beta chains drawn from one sample of a study of technical replicates of blood from a handful of donors. Assay used: immunoSEQ multiplex PCR; TCRdb lists only in-frame clones, some missing. The data hold tens of thousands of clones, with nearly 98% observed a single time. What was sequenced was T cells isolated from PBMCs. These receptors all come from a human donor in good health. The CDR3 runs from the conserved cysteine through the conserved F or W. The order of the fields is J gene, clone size, V gene, D gene, CDR3 protein, CDR3 DNA. A D gene is named only where the DNA matches it firmly. The size entry is marked missing in some rows and otherwise reads once, few, many or a size class.

>TRBJ2-5|-|TRBV5-1|TRBD2
CASSLDAAGGGETQYF
TGCGCCAGCAGCTTGGACGCAGCGGGAGGCGGTGAGACCCAGTACTTC
>TRBJ2-7|-|TRBV6-1|-
CASSDTVPYEQYF
TGTGCCAGCAGTGACACAGTACCCTACGAGCAGTACTTC
>TRBJ2-5|-|TRBV28|TRBD2
CASSRPLAGQETQYF
TGTGCCAGCAGCCGGCCCCTAGCGGGTCAAGAGACCCAGTACTTC
>TRBJ2-5|few|TRBV6-5|-
CASSVDSNQETQYF
TGTGCCAGCAGTGTCGACAGTAACCAAGAGACCCAGTACTTC
>TRBJ2-3|-|TRBV15|TRBD2
CATSNSGRGLRDTQYF
TGTGCCACCAGCAATAGCGGGAGGGGACTGAGGGATACGCAGTATTTT
>TRBJ2-5|-|TRBV7-9|-
CASILSYGFGELVTAHWYF
TGTGCCAGCATCTTATCCTATGGGTTTGGCGAACTAGTAACCGCCCATTGGTACTTC
>TRBJ2-3|-|TRBV10-3|-
CASGPERTDTQYF
TGTGCCTCGGGTCCAGAGAGGACAGATACGCAGTATTTT
>TRBJ2-1|-|TRBV2|TRBD2
CASSEERGGNEQFF
TGTGCCAGCAGTGAAGAGCGGGGCGGCAATGAGCAGTTCTTC
>TRBJ2-7|-|TRBV20-1|-
CSVLGHYEQYF
TGCAGTGTTCTGGGGCACTACGAGCAGTACTTC
>TRBJ2-3|-|TRBV1|-
CTSSQVFAGISTDTQYF
TGCACCAGCAGCCAAGTTTTCGCGGGGATTAGCACAGATACGCAGTATTTT
>TRBJ2-1|-|TRBV5-1|TRBD2
CASRQPGLAGTNEQFF
TGCGCCAGCAGACAACCGGGACTAGCGGGAACCAATGAGCAGTTCTTC
>TRBJ2-2|once|TRBV5-1|TRBD1
CATGTANTGELFF
TGCGCAACCGGGACAGCTAACACCGGGGAGCTGTTTTTT
>TRBJ1-2|-|TRBV6-1|TRBD1
CASSETGNFYYGYTF
TGTGCCAGCAGTGAGACAGGGAACTTCTACTATGGCTACACCTTC
>TRBJ2-6|-|TRBV28|-
CASSLTSGANVLTF
TGTGCCAGCAGTTTAACTTCTGGGGCCAACGTCCTGACTTTC
>TRBJ2-7|once|TRBV5-1|TRBD1
CASRGTGFHEQYF
TGCGCCAGCAGGGGGACAGGGTTCCACGAGCAGTACTTC
>TRBJ2-7|-|TRBV7-6|TRBD2
CASSLGLAGVVEQYF
TGTGCCAGCAGCTTAGGACTAGCGGGAGTGGTCGAGCAGTACTTC
>TRBJ1-2|-|TRBV27|TRBD1
CASSLWAGGDGYTF
TGTGCCAGCAGTTTATGGGCAGGGGGCGATGGCTACACCTTC
>TRBJ2-1|-|TRBV6-1|-
CASSEALTGLYNEQFF
TGTGCCAGCAGTGAAGCGCTTACAGGGCTCTACAATGAGCAGTTCTTC
>TRBJ1-6|-|TRBV2|TRBD1
CASSEQGVGYNSPLHF
TGTGCCAGCAGTGAACAGGGGGTAGGCTATAATTCACCCCTCCACTTT
>TRBJ1-1|once|TRBV18|TRBD1
CASSPAGGEAFF
TGTGCCAGCTCACCCGCAGGGGGAGAAGCTTTCTTT
>TRBJ2-7|-|TRBV10-3|TRBD2
CATHSPGLAGAGYEQYF
TGTGCCACCCATTCCCCAGGACTAGCGGGGGCCGGATACGAGCAGTACTTC
>TRBJ2-5|-|TRBV5-6|-
CASSLSEETQYF
TGTGCCAGCAGCTTGTCGGAAGAGACCCAGTACTTC
>TRBJ1-3|once|TRBV6-6|-
CASSYGAGGINTIYF
TGTGCCAGCAGTTACGGAGCGGGGGGAATCAACACCATATATTTT
>TRBJ2-7|-|TRBV5-1|TRBD1
CASRMGQGATYEQYF
TGCGCCAGCAGGATGGGACAGGGGGCGACCTACGAGCAGTACTTC
>TRBJ2-2|-|TRBV5-1|TRBD2
CASQLAGPNTGELFF
TGCGCCAGCCAACTAGCGGGGCCGAACACCGGGGAGCTGTTTTTT